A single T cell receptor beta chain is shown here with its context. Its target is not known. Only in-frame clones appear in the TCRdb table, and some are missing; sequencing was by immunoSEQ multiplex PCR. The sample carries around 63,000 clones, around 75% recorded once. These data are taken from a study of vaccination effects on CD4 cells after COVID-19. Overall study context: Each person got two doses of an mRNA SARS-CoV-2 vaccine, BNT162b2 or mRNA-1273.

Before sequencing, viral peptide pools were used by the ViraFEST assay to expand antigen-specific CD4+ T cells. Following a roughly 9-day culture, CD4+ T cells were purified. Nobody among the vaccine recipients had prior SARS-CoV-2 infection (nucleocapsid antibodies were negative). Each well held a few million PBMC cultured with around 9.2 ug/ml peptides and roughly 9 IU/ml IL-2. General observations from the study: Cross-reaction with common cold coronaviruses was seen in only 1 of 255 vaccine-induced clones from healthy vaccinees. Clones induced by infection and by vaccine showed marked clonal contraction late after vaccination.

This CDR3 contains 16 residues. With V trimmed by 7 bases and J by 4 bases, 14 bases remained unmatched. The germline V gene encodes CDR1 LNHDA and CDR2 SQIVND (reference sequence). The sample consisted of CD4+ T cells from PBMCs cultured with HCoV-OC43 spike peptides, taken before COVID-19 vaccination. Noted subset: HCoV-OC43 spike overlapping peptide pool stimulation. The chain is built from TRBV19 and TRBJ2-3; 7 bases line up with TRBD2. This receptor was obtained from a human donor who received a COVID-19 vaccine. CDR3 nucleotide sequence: TGTGCCAGTACCGTGGGGGGGTTTAGGGTTTCAGATACGCAGTATTTT. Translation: CASTVGGFRVSDTQYF.